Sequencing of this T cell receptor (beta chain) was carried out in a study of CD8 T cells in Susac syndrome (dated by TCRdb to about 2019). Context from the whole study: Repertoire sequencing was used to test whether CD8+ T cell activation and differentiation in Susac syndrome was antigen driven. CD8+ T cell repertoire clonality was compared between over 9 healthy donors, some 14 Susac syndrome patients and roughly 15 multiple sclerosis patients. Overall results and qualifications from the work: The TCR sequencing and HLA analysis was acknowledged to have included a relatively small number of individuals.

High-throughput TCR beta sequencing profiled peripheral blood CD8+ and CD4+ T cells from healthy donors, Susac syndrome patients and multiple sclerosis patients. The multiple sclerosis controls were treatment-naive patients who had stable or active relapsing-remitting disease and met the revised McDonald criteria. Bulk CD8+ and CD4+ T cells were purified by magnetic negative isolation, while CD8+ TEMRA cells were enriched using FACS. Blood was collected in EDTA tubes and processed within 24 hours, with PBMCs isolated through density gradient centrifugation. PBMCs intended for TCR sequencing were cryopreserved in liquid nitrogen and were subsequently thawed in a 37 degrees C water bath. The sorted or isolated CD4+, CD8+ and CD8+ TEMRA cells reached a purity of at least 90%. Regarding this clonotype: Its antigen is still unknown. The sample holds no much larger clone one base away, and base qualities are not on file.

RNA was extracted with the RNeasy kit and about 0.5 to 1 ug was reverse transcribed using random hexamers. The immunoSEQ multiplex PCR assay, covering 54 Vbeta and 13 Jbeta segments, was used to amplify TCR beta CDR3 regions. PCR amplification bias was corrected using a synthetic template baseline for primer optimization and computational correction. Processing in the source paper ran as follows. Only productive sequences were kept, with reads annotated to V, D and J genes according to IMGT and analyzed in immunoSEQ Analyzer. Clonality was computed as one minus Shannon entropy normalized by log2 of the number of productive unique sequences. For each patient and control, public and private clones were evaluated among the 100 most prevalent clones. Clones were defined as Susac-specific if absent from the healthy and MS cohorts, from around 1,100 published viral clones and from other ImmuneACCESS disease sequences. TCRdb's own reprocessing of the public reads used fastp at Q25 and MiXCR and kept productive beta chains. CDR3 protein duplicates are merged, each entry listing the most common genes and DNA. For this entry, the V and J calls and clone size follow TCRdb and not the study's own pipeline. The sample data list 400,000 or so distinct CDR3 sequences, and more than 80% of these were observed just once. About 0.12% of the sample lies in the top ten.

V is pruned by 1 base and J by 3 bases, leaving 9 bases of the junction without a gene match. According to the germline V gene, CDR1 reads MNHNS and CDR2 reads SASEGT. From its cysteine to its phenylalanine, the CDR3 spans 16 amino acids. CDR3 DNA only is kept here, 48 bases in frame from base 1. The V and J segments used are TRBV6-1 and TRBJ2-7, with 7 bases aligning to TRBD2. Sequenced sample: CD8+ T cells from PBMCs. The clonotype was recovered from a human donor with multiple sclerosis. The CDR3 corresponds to CASSEEWGGGSYEQYF. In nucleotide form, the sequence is TGTGCCAGCAGTGAAGAATGGGGCGGGGGAAGCTACGAGCAGTACTTC.